The 26 T cell receptor beta chains below come from one sample, sequenced in a study of T cells in Graves' hyperthyroidism and ophthalmopathy (dated by TCRdb to about 2019). Libraries were constructed by multiplex PCR. The instrument was an Illumina HiSeq 2000. The TCR beta CDR3 regions were amplified from the RNA transcripts. For the first round of RT-PCR on the TCR CDR3, the HTBI primer set was used together with the Qiagen OneStep RT-PCR kit. Through fastp at Q25 and MiXCR, TCRdb rebuilt clones from the public reads, retaining in-frame beta chains. Rows with a matching CDR3 protein are joined into one entry that keeps the most common DNA and genes. The sample has under 650,000 distinct CDR3 sequences on record, about a sixth of them singletons. Approximately 3.8% of the sample is in the top ten clones. Sequencing was done on a sample of blood. The source of these receptors is a woman under 40 with Graves' hyperthyroidism.

This clonotype was counted ten times or more. CDR3 bases: TGCGCCAGCAGTTCGGGAGAGGGGAACATTCAGTACTTC. This encodes CASSSGEGNIQYF. This chain links TRBV5-1 with TRBJ2-4; weak D call: TRBD2 (6 bases). This CDR3 is built from 13 residues. Germline V gene lookup returns CDR1 SGHRS and CDR2 YFSETQ. Trimming removed 5 bases at V and 7 bases at J, with 13 bases between.

The CDR3 reads CASRGTSEGRGYTF. The DNA of the CDR3 is TGTGCCAGCAGAGGGACCTCCGAGGGACGGGGCTACACCTTC. The V call is TRBV3-1, the J call TRBJ1-2; weak D call: TRBD1 (5 bases). The CDR3 contains 14 residues. Trimming removed 6 bases from V and 8 bases from J, with 19 bases in between. Germline CDR1 and CDR2: LGHDT and YNNKEL (reference sequence).

The chain recombines TRBV19 with TRBJ2-6; D remains unclear. CDR3 size: 14 residues. V lost 8 bases and J 3 bases, leaving 11 bases between the germline ends. Germline values: CDR1 LNHDA, CDR2 SQIVND (reference sequence). The CDR3 nucleotides read TGTGCCAGTTCCACCCCCGGTGGGGCCAACGTCCTGACTTTC. This translates into CASSTPGGANVLTF.

The rearrangement joins TRBV6-6 to TRBJ2-7, with D possibly TRBD2 on 6 matching bases. The CDR3 spans 14 residues. Germline values: CDR1 MNHNY, CDR2 SVGAGI (reference sequence). Trimming took off 2 bases at V and 4 bases at J, with 12 bases between the two ends. The CDR3 DNA is TGTGCCAGCAGTTACCAAGCGGGCACGTACGAGCAGTACTTC. As protein: CASSYQAGTYEQYF.

This clonotype was observed many times. The chain is built from TRBV12-3 or TRBV12-4 and TRBJ2-7; TRBD2 matches 8 bases. The CDR3 runs 14 residues. J gave up 0 bases and V 5 bases, and 3 bases lay outside the gene matches. DNA for the CDR3: TGTGCCAGCAGTCGACTAGCGAACTCCTACGAGCAGTACTTC. Translated: CASSRLANSYEQYF.

There are many counts of this clonotype. The CDR3 sequence is CASSWVAEAGELFF. DNA for the CDR3: TGTGCCAGCAGCTGGGTAGCGGAGGCTGGGGAGCTGTTTTTT. The chain combines TRBV27 with TRBJ2-2, with TRBD2 as a possible D gene (6 bases). The CDR3 runs 14 residues. The germline V gene has CDR1 MNHEY and CDR2 SMNVEV (reference sequence). With 6 bases removed from V and 8 bases from J, the gap between germline ends came to 16 bases.

The chain joins TRBV7-9 to TRBJ1-2, with D possibly TRBD1 on 5 matching bases. The CDR3 spans 12 residues. The V end was cut by 3 bases, the J end by 6 bases, with 8 bases between. From germline, CDR1 is SEHNR and CDR2 FQNEAQ (reference sequence). In DNA, the CDR3 is TGTGCCAGCAGCTTCGGGGGGAATGGCTACACCTTC. Protein product: CASSFGGNGYTF.

V usage is TRBV4-1 and J usage is TRBJ1-5; TRBD1 aligns across 7 bases. With V trimmed by 3 bases and J by 0 bases, 2 bases remained unmatched. Germline CDR1 is MGHRA and CDR2 is YSYEKL. The CDR3 runs to 15 residues. The CDR3 here is CASSHRDSSNQPQHF. DNA of the CDR3: TGCGCCAGCAGCCATCGGGACAGTAGCAATCAGCCCCAGCATTTT.

V and J are TRBV20-1 and TRBJ2-1; 11 bases line up with TRBD1. V gave up 3 bases and J gave up 4 bases; unmatched junction bases: 2. This CDR3 has 14 amino acids. Germline V CDR1 and CDR2: DFQATT, SNEGSKA (reference sequence). The CDR3, as DNA: TGCAGTGCTAGGGACAGGGGGCTTTACAATGAGCAGTTCTTC. Translated: CSARDRGLYNEQFF.

This clonotype was detected ten times or more. This rearrangement joins TRBV28 to TRBJ2-3; the match to TRBD2 covers 8 bases. The CDR3 runs to 15 residues. The V segment lost 7 bases and the J segment 5 bases; nucleotides outside the gene matches: 11. Germline assignment: CDR1 MDHEN and CDR2 SYDVKM. The CDR3 sequence is CASIGSGRGIDTQYF. The CDR3 bases are TGTGCCAGCATCGGGAGCGGGAGAGGAATAGATACGCAGTATTTT.

On this clonotype itself: A clone one base away is much larger, so this may be a read error. The chain employs TRBV6-2 or TRBV6-3 and TRBJ1-5; D not resolved. Germline values: CDR1 MNHEY, CDR2 SVGEGT. CDR3 length: 16 residues. The V and J ends lost 0 bases and 5 bases respectively, with 14 bases between them. The CDR3 spells CASSYSILGGHQPQHF. In DNA form, the CDR3 reads TGTGCCAGCAGTTACTCTATTCTGGGCGGGCATCAGCCCCAGCATTTT.

This clonotype turned up a few times. CDR3 sequence: CASSGGPYYNEQFF. The CDR3 DNA reads TGTGCCAGCAGCGGGGGACCATACTACAATGAGCAGTTCTTC. This chain connects TRBV9 to TRBJ2-1; the D gene could be TRBD1 or TRBD2 (5 bases each). The CDR3 extends over 14 amino acids. V was trimmed by 3 bases and J by 3 bases, leaving 10 bases between them. In germline, CDR1 is SGDLS, CDR2 YYNGEE.

There are a few counts of this clonotype. The rearrangement links TRBV6-6 to TRBJ1-5, with a weak D call TRBD1 (6 bases). The CDR3 consists of 14 residues. Germline CDR1 and CDR2: MNHNY and SVGAGI (reference sequence). V lost 2 bases, J lost 7 bases, and 12 bases lay in between. The CDR3 loop is CASSYGGRGQPQHF. CDR3 DNA: TGTGCCAGCAGTTACGGGGGGCGCGGACAGCCCCAGCATTTT.

This clonotype came up many times. The chain employs TRBV2 and TRBJ2-5, with TRBD1 matching over 7 bases. CDR1 and CDR2 (germline): SNHLY, FYNNEI. J lost 1 base, V lost 8 bases, and 1 base had no gene match. This CDR3 region has 12 residues. CDR3 nucleotide sequence: TGTGCCAGCGGGGACAGCCAAGAGACCCAGTACTTC. Its protein product is CASGDSQETQYF.

The chain has TRBV4-1 and TRBJ2-1; D is ambiguous. The V gene lost 0 bases and the J gene lost 8 bases, with 14 bases spanning the gap. CDR3 length: 15 amino acids. CDR1 is MGHRA, CDR2 YSYEKL, per germline. This chain's CDR3 is CASSQDVLPVYEQFF. Here the CDR3 DNA reads TGCGCCAGCAGCCAAGACGTTCTCCCCGTTTATGAGCAGTTCTTC.

This clonotype was detected only a few times. This sequence joins TRBV30 and TRBJ2-1; 7 bases fit TRBD2. Trimming removed 3 bases from V and 7 bases from J; junction bases left unmatched: 6. The germline CDR1 and CDR2 sequences are GTSNPN and SVGIG (reference sequence). This CDR3 spans 13 amino acids. Here the CDR3 DNA reads TGTGCCTGGAGCAGCGGGAACGGGAATGAGCAGTTCTTC. Translating it yields CAWSSGNGNEQFF.

This clonotype has more than one count but fewer than ten. The chain combines TRBV5-5 with TRBJ2-1; 9 positions agree with TRBD1. Germline V gene data show CDR1 as SGHKS and CDR2 as YYEKEE (reference sequence). V lost 0 bases and J lost 10; bases outside the gene matches: 5. The CDR3 contains 14 residues. CDR3 in DNA: TGTGCCAGCAGCTTGGGTCCCGGGACAGGGGAGCAGTTCTTC. Encoded protein: CASSLGPGTGEQFF.

This clonotype was observed many times. This chain links TRBV7-9 with TRBJ2-1; 8 positions agree with TRBD2. CDR1 SEHNR and CDR2 FQNEAQ come from the germline V gene (reference sequence). The V gene end was trimmed by 2 bases and the J gene end by 2 bases; junction bases not matched to a gene: 8. This CDR3 is built from 17 residues. CDR3: CASSLPTTSVTYNEQFF. The CDR3 DNA reads as TGTGCCAGCAGCTTACCTACGACTAGCGTGACCTACAATGAGCAGTTCTTC.

This clonotype has more than one count but fewer than ten. The genes are TRBV20-1 and TRBJ2-7; no reliable D call. The CDR3 is 13 residues long. Germline lookup yields CDR1 DFQATT and CDR2 SNEGSKA (reference sequence). The V and J ends lost 3 bases and 2 bases respectively, with 11 bases between them. The CDR3 sequence is CSASEVDPYEQYF. CDR3 bases: TGCAGTGCTAGTGAAGTGGATCCCTACGAGCAGTACTTC.

This clonotype was detected ten times or more. V is TRBV7-2 and J is TRBJ2-5; D call uncertain. Looked up from germline, CDR1 is SGHTA and CDR2 is FQGNSA. V was cut by 4 bases and J by 5 bases, with 14 bases left in between. The CDR3 is made up of 14 amino acids. The CDR3 bases are TGTGCCAGCAGCTCCCCCCCGAGAAAGGAGACCCAGTACTTC. Translated: CASSSPPRKETQYF.

This clonotype was observed many times. The chain employs TRBV28 and TRBJ1-2; D may be TRBD1 (5 bases). Trimming shortened V by 3 bases and J by 3 bases, and 14 bases separated the two germline ends. This CDR3 is built from 15 residues. Germline V gene data show CDR1 as MDHEN and CDR2 as SYDVKM. In DNA, the CDR3 is TGTGCCAGCAGTTTGGGATCCGGGACGCACTATGGCTACACCTTC. Its translation: CASSLGSGTHYGYTF.

The table lists this clonotype with a few counts. The chain couples TRBV27 to TRBJ2-3; D is ambiguous. Trimming removed 6 bases at V and 2 bases at J, with 12 bases between. Germline CDR1 MNHEY, CDR2 SMNVEV (reference sequence). The CDR3 covers 14 residues. CDR3 sequence (DNA): TGTGCCAGCAGCTTAGGCTCCCCCACAGATACGCAGTATTTT. Translation: CASSLGSPTDTQYF.

This clonotype came up many times. The CDR3, as DNA: TGTGCCAGCTCACCACCAGGGGCCTATGGCTACACCTTC. It yields the protein CASSPPGAYGYTF. The V call is TRBV18, the J call TRBJ1-2; possibly TRBD1 for D (5 bases). The CDR3 has 13 residues. The V end was cut by 0 bases, the J end by 4 bases, with 6 bases between. Germline lookup yields CDR1 KGHSH and CDR2 LQKENI.

This clonotype occurred many times. The chain employs TRBV6-2 or TRBV6-3 and TRBJ2-1, with D unclear. The V gene lost 0 bases and the J gene lost 7 bases, with 7 bases spanning the gap. The CDR3 runs to 13 residues. Germline CDR1 reads MNHEY; CDR2 reads SVGEGT. Here the CDR3 reads CASSYSLINEQFF. CDR3 bases: TGTGCCAGCAGTTACTCACTCATTAATGAGCAGTTCTTC.

This clonotype was detected ten times or more. This chain joins TRBV13 and TRBJ1-6; no clear D gene. This CDR3 comprises 14 residues. The ends were cut back, 5 bases at V and 6 bases at J, with 11 bases in the middle. The germline gives CDR1 PRHDT, CDR2 FYEKMQ (reference sequence). Here the CDR3 reads CASSERWLNSPLHF. In DNA form, the CDR3 reads TGTGCCAGCAGCGAGCGGTGGCTTAATTCACCCCTCCACTTT.

At least ten counts were recorded for this clonotype. The chain uses TRBV20-1 and TRBJ2-7; 7 positions agree with TRBD1. Trimming took 6 bases from V and 2 from J; bases not matched to a gene: 7. The CDR3 is 13 amino acids. Germline lookup yields CDR1 DFQATT and CDR2 SNEGSKA (reference sequence). In DNA, the CDR3 is TGCAGTGCCCCGACAGGGCCGACCTACGAGCAGTACTTC. Its protein is CSAPTGPTYEQYF.